This TCR beta chain is drawn from a study of response to subunit inactivated influenza vaccine. Points from the study as a whole: The study's authors posited that every seasonal influenza vaccination enlists few new T cells.

Germline V CDR1 and CDR2: SEHNR, FQNEAQ (reference sequence). This CDR3 comprises 17 residues. V lost 5 bases to trimming and J lost 0 bases; unmatched junction nucleotides: 11. Concerning this clonotype: The target antigen is unknown.

TCRdb passed the RT-PCR reads through MiXCR, listing each CDR3 protein once. The table includes around 750,000 distinct CDR3 sequences, approximately 21% detected once. This receptor was obtained from a man between 45 and 60 years old who received an inactivated influenza vaccine. The chain uses TRBV7-9 and TRBJ2-7; 9 nucleotides match TRBD2. Sequencing used PBMCs from blood, obtained more than 4 days after vaccination. This chain's CDR3 is CASSPLQGAGGSYEQYF. The CDR3 nucleotides read TGTGCCAGCAGCCCGCTCCAGGGAGCGGGAGGCTCCTACGAGCAGTACTTC.